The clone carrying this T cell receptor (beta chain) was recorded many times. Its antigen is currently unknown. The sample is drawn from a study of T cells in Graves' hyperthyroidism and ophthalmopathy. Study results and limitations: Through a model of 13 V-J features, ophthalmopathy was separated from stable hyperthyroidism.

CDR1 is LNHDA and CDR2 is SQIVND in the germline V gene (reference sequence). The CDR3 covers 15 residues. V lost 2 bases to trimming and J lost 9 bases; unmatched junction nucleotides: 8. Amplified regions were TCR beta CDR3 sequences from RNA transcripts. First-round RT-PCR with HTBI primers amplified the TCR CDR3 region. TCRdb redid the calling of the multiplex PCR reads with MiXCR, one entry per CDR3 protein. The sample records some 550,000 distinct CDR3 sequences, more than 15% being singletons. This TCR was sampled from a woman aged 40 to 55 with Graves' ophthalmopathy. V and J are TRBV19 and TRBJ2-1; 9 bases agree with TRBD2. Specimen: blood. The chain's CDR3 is CASSIRRGGFVEQFF. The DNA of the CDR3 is TGTGCCAGTAGTATAAGGCGGGGGGGTTTTGTTGAGCAGTTCTTC.